This TCR beta chain was captured in a study of breast tumors, draining lymph nodes, adjacent tissues listed by TCRdb under 2016. About the study as a whole: The study compared TCR beta repertoires across tumor, adjacent nontumor tissue and axillary lymph nodes from breast cancer patients. The study was designed to assess the relationships and possible T-cell exchange between tumor, surrounding tissue and draining lymph node repertoires in human breast cancer.

In this sample, this clonotype turned up many times. It has no known antigen specificity. One base away there is no much larger clone; base qualities are not given. The lymph node samples were taken from the axillary draining lymph nodes of breast cancer patients. Instrument on record: Illumina HiSeq 2000. Multiplex PCR amplification was used to build the TCR beta chain libraries. High-throughput sequencing was used to analyze the amplified TCR beta chain products. Starting from the raw public reads, TCRdb applied fastp trimming at Q25, assembled clones with MiXCR and retained in-frame beta chains. Every entry covers one CDR3 protein and lists the most common genes and DNA from its rows. This sample holds roughly 100,000 distinct CDR3 sequences; under 40% were observed only once. The top ten constitute approximately 5.2% of the sample. Results and caveats for the whole study, not just this receptor: Tumor T-cell repertoires showed less diversity than lymph node repertoires and more diversity than nontumor tissue repertoires, and tumor T-cell repertoires showed preferential V and J gene usage. The similarity between tumor and nontumor tissue repertoires was significantly greater in luminal-like breast cancer than in basal-like breast cancer. Rather than being directly demonstrated, the conclusion that tumor T cells originate in lymph nodes was presented as consistent with a hypothesis. A scenario in which most tumor T cells derive from the lymph node and then expand within tumor tissue was judged to be consistent with the data.

This receptor was obtained from a female donor with breast cancer. Some clones in this sample may be carry-over from other donors' samples. The sequencing sample was made of axillary lymph node tissue.

The CDR3 loop reads CASSDLRARSQETQYF. The DNA reads as follows: TGTGCCAGCAGCGACTTACGGGCACGCTCCCAAGAGACCCAGTACTTC. The chain was built from TRBV5-5 and TRBJ2-5; the D gene identity is not certain. Taken from cysteine to phenylalanine, the CDR3 has 16 residues. The entry retains the CDR3 DNA only, 48 bases that are in frame from base 1. V and J are truncated by 4 bases and 1 base respectively, leaving an intervening sequence of 17 bases. The germline V gene encodes CDR1 SGHKS and CDR2 YYEKEE (reference sequence).